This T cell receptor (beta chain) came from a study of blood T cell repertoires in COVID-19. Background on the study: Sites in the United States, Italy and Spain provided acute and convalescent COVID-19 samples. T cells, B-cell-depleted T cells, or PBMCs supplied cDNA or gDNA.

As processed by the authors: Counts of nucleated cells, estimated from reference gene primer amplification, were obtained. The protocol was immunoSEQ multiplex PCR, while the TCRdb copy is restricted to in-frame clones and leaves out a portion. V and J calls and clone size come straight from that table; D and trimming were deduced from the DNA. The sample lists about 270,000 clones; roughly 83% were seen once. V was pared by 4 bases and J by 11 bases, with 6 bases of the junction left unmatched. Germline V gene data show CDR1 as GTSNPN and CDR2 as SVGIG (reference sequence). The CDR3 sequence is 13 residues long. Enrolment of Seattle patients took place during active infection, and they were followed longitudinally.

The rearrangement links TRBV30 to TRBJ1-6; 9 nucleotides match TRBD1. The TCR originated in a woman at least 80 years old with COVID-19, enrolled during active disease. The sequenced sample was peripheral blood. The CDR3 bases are TGTGCCTGGACCGGGACAGGGAATGCACCCCTCCACTTT. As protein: CAWTGTGNAPLHF.